These 4 T cell receptor beta chains were all obtained from the same sample, sequenced in a study of stem cell transplantation in POMP-related autoinflammatory disease. Sequencing was performed with immunoSEQ multiplex PCR; in TCRdb, only in-frame clones are kept and a portion is missing. The data show roughly 9,700 clones, with about 85% seen just once and about 4.6% held by the top ten. The input for sequencing was CD4+ T cells from PBMCs, taken after stem cell transplantation. The receptor set was obtained from a human patient with POMP-related autoinflammation and immune dysregulation (PRAID). Some T cells may be supplied by the graft donor.

The chain combines TRBV6-2 or TRBV6-3 with TRBJ2-5; tentatively, D is TRBD2 (6 bases). CDR3 length: 14 amino acids. Trimming left V 4 bases short and J 5 bases short, with 14 bases between. The germline V gene has CDR1 MNHEY and CDR2 SVGEGT. This chain's CDR3 is CASSLGTFGETQYF. CDR3 DNA: TGTGCCAGCAGTTTGGGGACTTTCGGGGAGACCCAGTACTTC.

The chain employs TRBV6-1 and TRBJ1-3, with TRBD1 matching 7 bases. Germline CDR1 and CDR2: MNHNS and SASEGT. CDR3 length equals 14 residues. The ends lost 3 bases at V and 4 bases at J; junction bases unmatched: 3. The CDR3 loop is CASSETGLGNTIYF. In DNA, the CDR3 is TGTGCCAGCAGTGAGACAGGGTTGGGAAACACCATATATTTT.

V gene TRBV18 combines with J gene TRBJ2-5, with D perhaps TRBD1 (5 bases). Trimming took off 1 base at V and 2 bases at J, with 5 bases between the two ends. The CDR3 consists of 13 residues. Germline V gene lookup returns CDR1 KGHSH and CDR2 LQKENI. CDR3 bases: TGTGCCAGCTCACCACGACAGCAAGAGACCCAGTACTTC. Translating gives CASSPRQQETQYF. The full variable domain, rest sourced from reference TRBV18 and TRBJ2-5, is NAGVMQNPRHLVRRRGQEARLRCSPMKGHSHVYWYRQLPEEGLKFMVYLQKENIIDESGMPKERFSAEFPKEGPSILRIQQVVRGDSAAYFCASSPRQQETQYFGPGTRLLVL.

The gene calls are TRBV5-8 and TRBJ1-2, with a weak D call TRBD1 (6 bases). The germline V gene encodes CDR1 SGHTS and CDR2 YDEGEE. CDR3 length equals 16 residues. The V end lost 7 bases, the J end lost 8 bases, and 27 bases lay between the germline ends. In nucleotides, the CDR3 is TGTGCCAGCCCTATGGAGCGGACAGACCGGGAATGGGGCTACACCTTC. Residues: CASPMERTDREWGYTF.